These T cell receptor beta chains were read from a single sample in a study of cytomegalovirus exposure and HLA in healthy donors. Method: immunoSEQ multiplex PCR; TCRdb's copy keeps in-frame clones and lacks some. The repertoire holds 100,000 or so clones, with over 75% as singletons. Material: PBMCs. All receptors come from a young man in good health and CMV-seropositive. Each CDR3 is given with its conserved first and last residue. D genes are given only for firm matches. Some rows have no size entry. The others give once, few or many, or a class for an expanded clone.

v_call: TRBV4-3
d_call: -
clone_size: -
j_call: TRBJ1-2
cdr3_nt: TGCGCCAGCAGCCGAACTAAAAGTGGCGGCTACACCTTC
cdr3_aa: CASSRTKSGGYTF

v_call: TRBV4-3
d_call: TRBD2
clone_size: -
j_call: TRBJ2-5
cdr3_nt: TGCGCCAGCAGCCAAGAGCGGGGGGGCCAAGAGACCCAGTACTTC
cdr3_aa: CASSQERGGQETQYF

v_call: TRBV11-3
d_call: TRBD2
clone_size: -
j_call: TRBJ2-7
cdr3_nt: TGTGCCAGCAGCTCAAGCGGGGGAACCGAGCAGTACTTC
cdr3_aa: CASSSSGGTEQYF

v_call: TRBV19
d_call: -
clone_size: -
j_call: TRBJ1-3
cdr3_nt: TGTGCCAGTAGTATTCTAGGAAACACCATATATTTT
cdr3_aa: CASSILGNTIYF

v_call: TRBV27
d_call: TRBD1
clone_size: -
j_call: TRBJ1-5
cdr3_nt: TGTGCCAGCATTTCCAAAATCGGGGACAGGGGTGGTTGGCAGCCCCAGCATTTT
cdr3_aa: CASISKIGDRGGWQPQHF

v_call: TRBV5-1
d_call: -
clone_size: -
j_call: TRBJ2-7
cdr3_nt: TGCGCCAGCAGCCCCGGAAGGAGCTACGAGCAGTACTTC
cdr3_aa: CASSPGRSYEQYF

v_call: TRBV18
d_call: -
clone_size: -
j_call: TRBJ1-1
cdr3_nt: TGTGCCAGCTCACCGGTCAGGGCGAACACTGAAGCTTTCTTT
cdr3_aa: CASSPVRANTEAFF

v_call: TRBV18
d_call: -
clone_size: few
j_call: TRBJ2-7
cdr3_nt: TGTGCCAGCTCACGAGGACAGTTTGCCTACGAGCAGTACTTC
cdr3_aa: CASSRGQFAYEQYF

v_call: TRBV18
d_call: -
clone_size: few
j_call: TRBJ1-3
cdr3_nt: TGTGCCAGCTCAGACACTTCCTCTGGAAACACCATATATTTT
cdr3_aa: CASSDTSSGNTIYF

v_call: TRBV7-2
d_call: -
clone_size: -
j_call: TRBJ2-7
cdr3_nt: TGTGCCAGCAGTCCAAGTTGGGGGGGCCGGGACGAGCAGTACTTC
cdr3_aa: CASSPSWGGRDEQYF

v_call: TRBV5-1
d_call: TRBD2
clone_size: -
j_call: TRBJ2-3
cdr3_nt: TGCGCCAGCAACCCCCGGGGGGGGCAAGATACGCAGTATTTT
cdr3_aa: CASNPRGGQDTQYF

v_call: TRBV5-1
d_call: TRBD2
clone_size: -
j_call: TRBJ2-5
cdr3_nt: TGCGCCAGCAGCTCGCAGGGTAGCGGGAATCAAGAGACCCAGTACTTC
cdr3_aa: CASSSQGSGNQETQYF

v_call: TRBV9
d_call: TRBD1
clone_size: -
j_call: TRBJ2-7
cdr3_nt: TGTGCCAGCAGCGCGATGGGACAGGGGTTCTCCTACGAGCAGTACTTC
cdr3_aa: CASSAMGQGFSYEQYF

v_call: TRBV5-1
d_call: TRBD1
clone_size: -
j_call: TRBJ1-4
cdr3_nt: TGCGCCAGCAGCTCGGGACAGGGAGGTGAAAAACTGTTTTTT
cdr3_aa: CASSSGQGGEKLFF

v_call: TRBV5-1
d_call: -
clone_size: -
j_call: TRBJ2-2
cdr3_nt: TGCGCCAGCAGCTTGGGGGCAGGTGGTCGGACCGGGGAGCTGTTTTTT
cdr3_aa: CASSLGAGGRTGELFF

v_call: TRBV11-2
d_call: TRBD2
clone_size: -
j_call: TRBJ2-7
cdr3_nt: TGTGCCAGCAGCTCCGGACTAGGGAGAACCTACGAGCAGTACTTC
cdr3_aa: CASSSGLGRTYEQYF

v_call: TRBV2
d_call: TRBD1
clone_size: once
j_call: TRBJ1-5
cdr3_nt: TGTGCCAGCAGTGAAGCTCTAGGGGGCGGGGGCAATCAGCCCCAGCATTTT
cdr3_aa: CASSEALGGGGNQPQHF

v_call: TRBV5-1
d_call: -
clone_size: -
j_call: TRBJ1-1
cdr3_nt: TGCGCCAGCAGCTGGAGCGGGGCGGGGACTGAAGCTTTCTTT
cdr3_aa: CASSWSGAGTEAFF

v_call: TRBV5-6
d_call: TRBD1
clone_size: -
j_call: TRBJ2-1
cdr3_nt: TGTGCCAGCAGCCCCGGGGCAGGGGGCCCCCTATTGGAGCAGTTCTTC
cdr3_aa: CASSPGAGGPLLEQFF

v_call: TRBV6-1
d_call: -
clone_size: -
j_call: TRBJ1-5
cdr3_nt: TGTGCCAGCAGTGTAGACCGTGGAGTGACTCAGCCCCAGCATTTT
cdr3_aa: CASSVDRGVTQPQHF

v_call: TRBV10-3
d_call: -
clone_size: few
j_call: TRBJ1-3
cdr3_nt: TGTGCCATCGCAGGGGCTGGAAACACCATATATTTT
cdr3_aa: CAIAGAGNTIYF

v_call: TRBV7-2
d_call: -
clone_size: -
j_call: TRBJ1-3
cdr3_nt: TGTGCCAGCAGCCCTGACTTGGCCTTCTCTGGAAACACCATATATTTT
cdr3_aa: CASSPDLAFSGNTIYF

v_call: TRBV7-9
d_call: TRBD1
clone_size: -
j_call: TRBJ2-5
cdr3_nt: TGTGCCAGCAGCTTATTGGGCAGGGGGTACGAGACCCAGTACTTC
cdr3_aa: CASSLLGRGYETQYF

v_call: TRBV29-1
d_call: TRBD1
clone_size: -
j_call: TRBJ2-7
cdr3_nt: TGCAGCGTTGAAGACAGGGGGCAAGACTACGAGCAGTACTTC
cdr3_aa: CSVEDRGQDYEQYF

v_call: TRBV6-1
d_call: -
clone_size: -
j_call: TRBJ1-6
cdr3_nt: TGTGCCAGCAATGAAACCCCCCAGGGCCATAATTCACCCCTCCACTTT
cdr3_aa: CASNETPQGHNSPLHF

v_call: TRBV4-1
d_call: TRBD1
clone_size: -
j_call: TRBJ2-5
cdr3_nt: TGCGCCAGCAGCCAGCTACCGGGACAGGGGAGGTTCGGCCAGTACTTC
cdr3_aa: CASSQLPGQGRFGQYF

v_call: TRBV25-1
d_call: -
clone_size: -
j_call: TRBJ2-7
cdr3_nt: TGTGCCAGCAGTTGGGGGGATCTCTACGAGCAGTACTTC
cdr3_aa: CASSWGDLYEQYF

v_call: TRBV25-1
d_call: -
clone_size: -
j_call: TRBJ2-1
cdr3_nt: TGTGCCGCCTCGGGGGGCTTGGTCAATGAGCAGTTCTTC
cdr3_aa: CAASGGLVNEQFF

v_call: TRBV11-2
d_call: TRBD1
clone_size: once
j_call: TRBJ1-5
cdr3_nt: TGTGCCAGCAGCTTGAGTCAGGGGGCGCAGCCCCAGCATTTT
cdr3_aa: CASSLSQGAQPQHF

v_call: TRBV29-1
d_call: -
clone_size: -
j_call: TRBJ1-2
cdr3_nt: TGCAGCGTTGCCACGGGAGCCTCCTATGGCTACACCTTC
cdr3_aa: CSVATGASYGYTF

v_call: TRBV5-1
d_call: TRBD2
clone_size: -
j_call: TRBJ2-1
cdr3_nt: TGCGCCAGCAGCCCACAGACTAGCGGGGCTTACAATGAGCAGTTCTTC
cdr3_aa: CASSPQTSGAYNEQFF

v_call: TRBV4-1
d_call: -
clone_size: -
j_call: TRBJ2-7
cdr3_nt: TGCGCCAGCAGCCCGGGGGAGTCCTACGAGCAGTACTTC
cdr3_aa: CASSPGESYEQYF

v_call: TRBV4-1
d_call: -
clone_size: few
j_call: TRBJ1-6
cdr3_nt: TGCGCCAGCAACGATGGACAGAACCATTCACCCCTCCACTTT
cdr3_aa: CASNDGQNHSPLHF

v_call: TRBV4-1
d_call: TRBD2
clone_size: -
j_call: TRBJ2-4
cdr3_nt: TGCGCCAGCAGCCAACCTAGCGGGGGAGCCAAAAACATTCAGTACTTC
cdr3_aa: CASSQPSGGAKNIQYF

v_call: TRBV5-3
d_call: TRBD1
clone_size: -
j_call: TRBJ2-2
cdr3_nt: TGTGCCAGAAGCACTCGGACAGGCGGGGAGCTGTTTTTT
cdr3_aa: CARSTRTGGELFF

v_call: TRBV7-3
d_call: -
clone_size: few
j_call: TRBJ1-1
cdr3_nt: TGTGCCAGCAGCGCCCTCGGGGGGAGGAACACTGAAGCTTTCTTT
cdr3_aa: CASSALGGRNTEAFF

v_call: TRBV25-1
d_call: TRBD2
clone_size: -
j_call: TRBJ2-3
cdr3_nt: TGTGCCAGCAGTGAATTATCCGAGCGGGGGGTTACAGATACGCAGTATTTT
cdr3_aa: CASSELSERGVTDTQYF

v_call: TRBV9
d_call: TRBD1
clone_size: once
j_call: TRBJ1-5
cdr3_nt: TGTGCCAGCAGCGTGACAGGGGAAAATCAGCCCCAGCATTTT
cdr3_aa: CASSVTGENQPQHF

v_call: TRBV5-1
d_call: -
clone_size: few
j_call: TRBJ2-7
cdr3_nt: TGCGCCAGCAGTTACGGGACTCCTGCCTGGGAGCAGTACTTC
cdr3_aa: CASSYGTPAWEQYF

v_call: TRBV7-2
d_call: -
clone_size: few
j_call: TRBJ2-3
cdr3_nt: TGTGCCAGCAGCCCCGGGTGGGTCACAGATACGCAGTATTTT
cdr3_aa: CASSPGWVTDTQYF

v_call: TRBV11-2
d_call: -
clone_size: -
j_call: TRBJ2-6
cdr3_nt: TGTGCCAGCAGCTGGGCAAGGTCTGGGGCCAACGTCCTGACTTTC
cdr3_aa: CASSWARSGANVLTF

v_call: TRBV5-1
d_call: -
clone_size: -
j_call: TRBJ2-1
cdr3_nt: TGCGCCAGCAGCGATGGACATGAGGACAATGAGCAGTTCTTC
cdr3_aa: CASSDGHEDNEQFF

v_call: TRBV23-1
d_call: -
clone_size: few
j_call: TRBJ1-6
cdr3_nt: TGCGCCAGCAGTCTATCTAGACAGCCGTCTTCCTCCTATAATTCACCCCTCCACTTT
cdr3_aa: CASSLSRQPSSSYNSPLHF

v_call: TRBV6-5
d_call: -
clone_size: -
j_call: TRBJ2-7
cdr3_nt: TGTGCCAGCAGTGCGCGACAGTGGGCGGTAGACGAGCAGTACTTC
cdr3_aa: CASSARQWAVDEQYF

v_call: TRBV7-9
d_call: TRBD1
clone_size: -
j_call: TRBJ2-5
cdr3_nt: TGTGCCAGCAGCTTACGACAGGGGGCAGGGGAGACCCAGTACTTC
cdr3_aa: CASSLRQGAGETQYF

v_call: TRBV7-9
d_call: -
clone_size: -
j_call: TRBJ2-2
cdr3_nt: TGTGCCAGCAGCTTAGTGGGGAGAGCCGGGGAGCTGTTTTTT
cdr3_aa: CASSLVGRAGELFF

v_call: TRBV5-1
d_call: TRBD1
clone_size: -
j_call: TRBJ1-6
cdr3_nt: TGCGCCAGCAGCCCCGACAGGGTCGGATCACCCCTCCACTTT
cdr3_aa: CASSPDRVGSPLHF

v_call: TRBV7-2
d_call: TRBD1
clone_size: -
j_call: TRBJ1-2
cdr3_nt: TGTGCCAGCAGCCCCCGGACAGGGAACTATGGCTACACCTTC
cdr3_aa: CASSPRTGNYGYTF

v_call: TRBV5-1
d_call: -
clone_size: -
j_call: TRBJ1-1
cdr3_nt: TGCGCCAGCAGCTTGCAGGGATGGGGGAACACTGAAGCTTTCTTT
cdr3_aa: CASSLQGWGNTEAFF

v_call: TRBV2
d_call: TRBD1
clone_size: -
j_call: TRBJ2-4
cdr3_nt: TGTGCCAGCGCGGGACAGGGGGGAAACATTCAGTACTTC
cdr3_aa: CASAGQGGNIQYF

v_call: TRBV7-8
d_call: TRBD1
clone_size: -
j_call: TRBJ1-6
cdr3_nt: TGTGCCAGCAGCTGGAGACCGGGACAGGGTGCCTCTAATTCACCCCTCCACTTT
cdr3_aa: CASSWRPGQGASNSPLHF

v_call: TRBV7-9
d_call: TRBD2
clone_size: few
j_call: TRBJ2-4
cdr3_nt: TGTGCCAGCAGCTTAGTGCGGGGGTCCAAAAACATTCAGTACTTC
cdr3_aa: CASSLVRGSKNIQYF

v_call: TRBV5-4
d_call: TRBD2
clone_size: -
j_call: TRBJ2-2
cdr3_nt: TGTGCCAGCAGCTTCGGACTAGAGGAGACCGGGGAGCTGTTTTTT
cdr3_aa: CASSFGLEETGELFF

v_call: TRBV5-6
d_call: -
clone_size: few
j_call: TRBJ1-1
cdr3_nt: TGTGCCAGCAGCTTGTTTGGCATGAACACTGAAGCTTTCTTT
cdr3_aa: CASSLFGMNTEAFF